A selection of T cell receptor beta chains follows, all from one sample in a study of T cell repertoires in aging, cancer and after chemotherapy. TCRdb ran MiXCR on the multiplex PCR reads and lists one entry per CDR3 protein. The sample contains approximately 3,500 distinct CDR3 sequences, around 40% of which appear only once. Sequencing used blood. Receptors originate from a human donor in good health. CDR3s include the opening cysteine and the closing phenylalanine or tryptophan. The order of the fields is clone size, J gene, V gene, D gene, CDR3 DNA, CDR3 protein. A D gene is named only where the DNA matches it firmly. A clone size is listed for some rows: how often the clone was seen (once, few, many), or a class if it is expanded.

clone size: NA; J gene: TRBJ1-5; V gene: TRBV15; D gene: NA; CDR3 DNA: TGTGCCACCAGCAGGGCGCCGGGGAACCCAAATCAGCCCCAGCATTTT; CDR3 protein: CATSRAPGNPNQPQHF
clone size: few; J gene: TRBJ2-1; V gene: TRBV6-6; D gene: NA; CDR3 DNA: TGTGCCAGCAGTAAGTCACAGGGCAATGAGCAGTTCTTC; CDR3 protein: CASSKSQGNEQFF
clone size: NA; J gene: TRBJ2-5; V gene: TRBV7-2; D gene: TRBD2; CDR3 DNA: TGTGCCAGCAGCTCGGGACTAGCGGGGGGCAGGGAGACCCAGTACTTC; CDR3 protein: CASSSGLAGGRETQYF
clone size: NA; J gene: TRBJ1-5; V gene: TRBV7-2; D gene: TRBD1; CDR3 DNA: TGTGCCAGCAGCAGGGAGGGGGCGCCCGGACTGCAACAGCCCCAGCATTTT; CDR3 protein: CASSREGAPGLQQPQHF
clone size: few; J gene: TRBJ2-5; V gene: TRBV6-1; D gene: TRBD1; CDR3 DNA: TGTGCCAGCAGTTACGGGTTACAGGGGGCAAAGAGGGAGACCCAGTACTTC; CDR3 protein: CASSYGLQGAKRETQYF
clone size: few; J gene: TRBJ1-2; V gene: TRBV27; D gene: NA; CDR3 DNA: TGTGCCAGCAGTTCAACAGGGACTTACTACACCTTC; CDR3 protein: CASSSTGTYYTF
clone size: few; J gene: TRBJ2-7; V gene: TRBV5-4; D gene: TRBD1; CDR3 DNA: TGTGCCAGCAGCTCGGTGACAGGGGAAAACGAGCAGTACTTC; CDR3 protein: CASSSVTGENEQYF
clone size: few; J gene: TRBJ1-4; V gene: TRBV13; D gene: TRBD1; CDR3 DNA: TGTGCCAGCAGCTTGGGACAGGGGGATGAAAAACTGTTTTTT; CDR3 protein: CASSLGQGDEKLFF
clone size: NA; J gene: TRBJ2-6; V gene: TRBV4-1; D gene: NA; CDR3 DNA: TGCGCCAGCAGCCAGCCGAACAGGGCAAGTGGGGCCAACGTCCTGACTTTC; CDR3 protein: CASSQPNRASGANVLTF
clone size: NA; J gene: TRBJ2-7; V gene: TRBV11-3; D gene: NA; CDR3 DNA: TGTGCCAGCAGCTTAGATTCACCTAACCCCTACGAGCAGTACTTC; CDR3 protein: CASSLDSPNPYEQYF
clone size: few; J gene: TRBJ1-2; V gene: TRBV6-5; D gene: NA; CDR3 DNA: TGTGCCAGCAGTACCCCTCCGCAGACAAACTATGGCTACACCTTC; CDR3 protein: CASSTPPQTNYGYTF
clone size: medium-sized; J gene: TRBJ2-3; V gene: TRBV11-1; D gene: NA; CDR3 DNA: TGTGCCAGCAGCCGCGACACAGATACGCAGTATTTT; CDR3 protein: CASSRDTDTQYF
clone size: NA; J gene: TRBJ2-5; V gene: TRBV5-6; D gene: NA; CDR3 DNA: TGTGCCAGCAGCTTAATGGGACGGGAGACCCAGTACTTC; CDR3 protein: CASSLMGRETQYF
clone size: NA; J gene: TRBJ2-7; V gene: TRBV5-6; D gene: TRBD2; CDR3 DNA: TGTGCCAGCAGCCCCTTATCCGGGACTAGTAGCGAGCAGTACTTC; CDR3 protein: CASSPLSGTSSEQYF